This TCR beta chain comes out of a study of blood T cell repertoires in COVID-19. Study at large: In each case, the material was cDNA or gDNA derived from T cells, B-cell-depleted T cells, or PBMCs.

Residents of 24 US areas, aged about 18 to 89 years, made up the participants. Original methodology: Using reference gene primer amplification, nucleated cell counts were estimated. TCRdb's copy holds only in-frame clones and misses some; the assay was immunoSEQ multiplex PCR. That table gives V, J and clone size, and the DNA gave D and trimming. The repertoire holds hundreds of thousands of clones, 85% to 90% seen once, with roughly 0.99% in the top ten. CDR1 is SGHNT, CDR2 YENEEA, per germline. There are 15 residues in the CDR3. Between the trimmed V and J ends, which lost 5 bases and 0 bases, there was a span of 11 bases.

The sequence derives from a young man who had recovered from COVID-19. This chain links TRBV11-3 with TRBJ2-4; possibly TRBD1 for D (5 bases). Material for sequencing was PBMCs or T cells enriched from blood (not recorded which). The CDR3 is CASSQRRVAKNIQYF. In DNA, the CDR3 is TGTGCCAGCAGCCAACGCAGGGTAGCCAAAAACATTCAGTACTTC.